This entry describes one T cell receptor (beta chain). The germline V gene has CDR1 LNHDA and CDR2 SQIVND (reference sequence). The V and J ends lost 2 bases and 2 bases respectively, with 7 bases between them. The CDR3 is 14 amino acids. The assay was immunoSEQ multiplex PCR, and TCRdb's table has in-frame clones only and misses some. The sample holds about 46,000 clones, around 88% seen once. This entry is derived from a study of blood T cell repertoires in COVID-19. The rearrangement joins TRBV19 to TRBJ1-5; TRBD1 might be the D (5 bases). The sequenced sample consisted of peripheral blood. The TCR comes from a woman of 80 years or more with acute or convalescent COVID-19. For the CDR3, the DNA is TGTGCCAGTAGTATATCGGGGGGCAATCAGCCCCAGCATTTT. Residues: CASSISGGNQPQHF.